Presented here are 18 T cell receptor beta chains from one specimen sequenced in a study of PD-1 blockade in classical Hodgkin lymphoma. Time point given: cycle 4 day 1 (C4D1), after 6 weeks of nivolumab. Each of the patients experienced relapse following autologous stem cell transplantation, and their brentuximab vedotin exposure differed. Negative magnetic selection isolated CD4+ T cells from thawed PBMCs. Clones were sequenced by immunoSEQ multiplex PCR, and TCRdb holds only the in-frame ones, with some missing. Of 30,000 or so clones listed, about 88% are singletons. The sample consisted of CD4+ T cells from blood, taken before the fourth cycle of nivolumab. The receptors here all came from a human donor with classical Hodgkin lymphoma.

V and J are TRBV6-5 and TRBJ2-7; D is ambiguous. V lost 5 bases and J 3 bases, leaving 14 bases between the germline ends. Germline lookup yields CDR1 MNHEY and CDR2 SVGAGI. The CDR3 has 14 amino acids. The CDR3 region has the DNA TGTGCCAGCAGTGTTGGGCTTTACAACTACGAGCAGTACTTC. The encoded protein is CASSVGLYNYEQYF.

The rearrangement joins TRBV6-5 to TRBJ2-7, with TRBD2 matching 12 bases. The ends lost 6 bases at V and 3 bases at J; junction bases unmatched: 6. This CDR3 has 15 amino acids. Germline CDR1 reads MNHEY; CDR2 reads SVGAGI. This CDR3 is CASSILAGGYYEQYF. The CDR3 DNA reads TGTGCCAGCAGCATACTAGCGGGAGGCTACTACGAGCAGTACTTC.

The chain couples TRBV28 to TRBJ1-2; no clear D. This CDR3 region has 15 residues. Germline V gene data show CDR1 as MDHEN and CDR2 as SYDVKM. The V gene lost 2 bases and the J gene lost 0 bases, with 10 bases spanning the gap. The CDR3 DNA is TGTGCCAGCAGTTTAGAAGCGCTAGCTAACTATGGCTACACCTTC. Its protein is CASSLEALANYGYTF.

The CDR3 loop is CASSFGDLGETQYF. In nucleotides, the CDR3 is TGTGCCAGCAGCTTTGGAGACTTAGGAGAGACCCAGTACTTC. V gene TRBV5-4 combines with J gene TRBJ2-5; no definite D call. V gave up 2 bases and J gave up 4 bases, with 12 bases separating them. Germline CDR1 SGHNT, CDR2 YYREEE (reference sequence). CDR3 length equals 14 residues.

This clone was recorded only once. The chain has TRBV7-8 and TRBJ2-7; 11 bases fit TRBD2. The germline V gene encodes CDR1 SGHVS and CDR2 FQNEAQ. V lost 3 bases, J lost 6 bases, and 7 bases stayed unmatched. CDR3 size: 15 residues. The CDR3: CASSFDSGREREQYF. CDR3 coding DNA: TGTGCCAGCAGCTTCGATAGCGGGAGGGAACGCGAGCAGTACTTC.

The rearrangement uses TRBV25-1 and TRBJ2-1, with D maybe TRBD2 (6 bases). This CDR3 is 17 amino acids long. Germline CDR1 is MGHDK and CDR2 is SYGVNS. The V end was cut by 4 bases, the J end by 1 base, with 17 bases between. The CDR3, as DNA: TGTGCCAGCAGTGGACCGGGACTTCGAGGATCCTACAATGAGCAGTTCTTC. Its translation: CASSGPGLRGSYNEQFF.

The CDR3 DNA follows: TGTGCCAGCAAAAGAGGGTTTGAATCACCCCTCCACTTT. This encodes CASKRGFESPLHF. This rearrangement joins TRBV28 to TRBJ1-6; no clear D. The CDR3 loop spans 13 amino acids. Deletions cut 7 bases from V and 10 bases from J, with 14 bases between. Germline V gene lookup returns CDR1 MDHEN and CDR2 SYDVKM.

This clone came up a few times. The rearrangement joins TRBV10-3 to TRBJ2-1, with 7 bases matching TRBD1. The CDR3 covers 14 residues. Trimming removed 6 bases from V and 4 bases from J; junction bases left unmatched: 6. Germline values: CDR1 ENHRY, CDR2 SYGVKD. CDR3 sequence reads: CAISAGTDYNEQFF. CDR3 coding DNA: TGTGCCATCAGCGCCGGGACAGATTACAATGAGCAGTTCTTC.

The CDR3 sequence: CATSEGGPDTQYF. The DNA of the CDR3 is TGTGCCACCAGCGAGGGAGGGCCAGATACGCAGTATTTT. V and J are TRBV15 and TRBJ2-3; 7 bases align to TRBD2. This CDR3 contains 13 residues. Trimming took 5 bases from V and 4 from J; bases not matched to a gene: 3. Germline values: CDR1 LNHNV, CDR2 YYDKDF (reference sequence). Full variable domain (rest looked up from reference TRBV15 and TRBJ2-3): DAMVIQNPRYQVTQFGKPVTLSCSQTLNHNVMYWYQQKSSQAPKLLFHYYDKDFNNEADTPDNFQSRRPNTSFCFLDIRSPGLGDTAMYLCATSEGGPDTQYFGPGTRLTVL.

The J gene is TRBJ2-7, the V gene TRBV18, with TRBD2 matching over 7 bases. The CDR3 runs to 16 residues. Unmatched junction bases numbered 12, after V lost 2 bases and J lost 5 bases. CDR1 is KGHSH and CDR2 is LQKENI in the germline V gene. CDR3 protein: CASSPTFASGGDEQYF. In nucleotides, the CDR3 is TGTGCCAGCTCACCAACGTTCGCTAGCGGAGGGGACGAGCAGTACTTC.

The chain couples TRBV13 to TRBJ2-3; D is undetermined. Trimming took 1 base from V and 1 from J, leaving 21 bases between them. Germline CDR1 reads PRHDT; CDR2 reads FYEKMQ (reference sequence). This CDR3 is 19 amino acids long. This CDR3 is CASSLVIGPRERRTDTQYF. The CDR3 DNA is TGTGCCAGCAGCTTAGTCATAGGCCCCAGAGAGAGACGCACAGATACGCAGTATTTT.

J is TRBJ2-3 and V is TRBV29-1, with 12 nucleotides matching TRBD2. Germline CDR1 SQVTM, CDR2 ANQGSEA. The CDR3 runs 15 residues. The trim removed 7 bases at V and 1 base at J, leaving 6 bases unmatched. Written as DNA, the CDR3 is TGCAGCGCCGACCGACTAGCGGGAGGCACAGATACGCAGTATTTT. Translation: CSADRLAGGTDTQYF.

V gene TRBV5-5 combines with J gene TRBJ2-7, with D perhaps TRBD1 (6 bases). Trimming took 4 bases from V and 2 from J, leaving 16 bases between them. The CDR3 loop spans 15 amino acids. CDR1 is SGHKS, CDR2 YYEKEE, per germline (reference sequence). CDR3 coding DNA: TGTGCCAGCAGCAGCACCGGACAGCGAACCTACGAGCAGTACTTC. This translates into CASSSTGQRTYEQYF.

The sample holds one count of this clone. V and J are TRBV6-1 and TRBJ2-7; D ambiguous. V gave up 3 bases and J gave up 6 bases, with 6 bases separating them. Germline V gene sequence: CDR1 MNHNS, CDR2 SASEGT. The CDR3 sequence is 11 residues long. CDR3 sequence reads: CASSEGFEQYF. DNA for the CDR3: TGTGCCAGCAGTGAGGGTTTCGAGCAGTACTTC.

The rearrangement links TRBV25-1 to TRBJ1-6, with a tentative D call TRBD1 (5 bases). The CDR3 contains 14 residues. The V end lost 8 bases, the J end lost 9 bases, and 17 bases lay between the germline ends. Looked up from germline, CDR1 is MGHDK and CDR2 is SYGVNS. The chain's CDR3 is CASQTGAEFSPLHF. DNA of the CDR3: TGTGCCAGCCAAACCGGGGCCGAATTTTCACCCCTCCACTTT.

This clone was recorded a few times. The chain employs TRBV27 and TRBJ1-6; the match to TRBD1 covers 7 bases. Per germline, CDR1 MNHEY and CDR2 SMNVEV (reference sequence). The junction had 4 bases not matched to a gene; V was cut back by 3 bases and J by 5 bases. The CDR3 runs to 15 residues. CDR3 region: CASSFSDRNNSPLHF. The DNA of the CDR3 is TGTGCCAGCAGTTTCTCGGACAGGAATAATTCACCCCTCCACTTT.

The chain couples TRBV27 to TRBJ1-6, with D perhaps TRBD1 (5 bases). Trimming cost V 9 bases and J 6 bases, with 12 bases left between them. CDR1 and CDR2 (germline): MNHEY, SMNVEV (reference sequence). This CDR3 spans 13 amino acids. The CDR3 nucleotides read TGTGCCAGTCGGGGGGGATTTAATTCACCCCTCCACTTT. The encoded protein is CASRGGFNSPLHF.

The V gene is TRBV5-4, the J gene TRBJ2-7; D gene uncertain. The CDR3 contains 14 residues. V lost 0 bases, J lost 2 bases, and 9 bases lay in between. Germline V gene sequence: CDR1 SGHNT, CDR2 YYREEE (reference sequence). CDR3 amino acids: CASSLAAATYEQYF. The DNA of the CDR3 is TGTGCCAGCAGCTTGGCGGCAGCCACCTACGAGCAGTACTTC.